Given below is one T cell receptor (beta chain) in context. Trimming took 0 bases from V and 3 from J, leaving 6 bases between them. The CDR3 runs to 13 residues. Per germline, CDR1 SGDLS and CDR2 YYNGEE. This sample was taken from a study of blood T cell repertoires in COVID-19. For the study at large: The analysed material was cDNA or gDNA that came from T cells, B-cell-depleted T cells, or PBMCs.

Per the authors' pipeline: Counts of nucleated cells, estimated from reference gene primer amplification, were obtained. The table came from immunoSEQ multiplex PCR; TCRdb's copy has only in-frame clones and leaves some out. V, J and clone size are taken as reported in that table, and D and trimming were inferred from the DNA itself. The table lists about 53,000 clones, about nine tenths of them singletons, with approximately 2.6% in the top ten. Sample: peripheral blood. This TCR was recovered from an elderly man with acute or convalescent COVID-19. The chain links TRBV9 to TRBJ2-5; D is unclear. The CDR3: CASSVAPEETQYF. CDR3 coding DNA: TGTGCCAGCAGCGTAGCCCCAGAAGAGACCCAGTACTTC.